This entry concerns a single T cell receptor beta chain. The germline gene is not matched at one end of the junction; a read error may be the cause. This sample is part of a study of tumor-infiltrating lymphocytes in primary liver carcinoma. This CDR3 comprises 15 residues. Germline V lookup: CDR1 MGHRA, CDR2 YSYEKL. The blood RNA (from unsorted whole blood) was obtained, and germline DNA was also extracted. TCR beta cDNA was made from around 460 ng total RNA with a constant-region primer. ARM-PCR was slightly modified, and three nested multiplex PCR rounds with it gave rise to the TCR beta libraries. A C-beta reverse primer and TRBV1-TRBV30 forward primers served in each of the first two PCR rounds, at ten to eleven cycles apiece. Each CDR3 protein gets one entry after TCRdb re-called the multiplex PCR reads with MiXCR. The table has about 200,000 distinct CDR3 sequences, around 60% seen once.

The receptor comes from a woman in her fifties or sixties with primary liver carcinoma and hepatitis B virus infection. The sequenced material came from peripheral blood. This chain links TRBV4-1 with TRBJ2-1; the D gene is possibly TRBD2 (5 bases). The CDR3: CASSQPGRTYIEQFF. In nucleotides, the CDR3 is TGCGCCAGCAGCCAACCCGGACGGACTTACATTGAGCAGTTCTTC.